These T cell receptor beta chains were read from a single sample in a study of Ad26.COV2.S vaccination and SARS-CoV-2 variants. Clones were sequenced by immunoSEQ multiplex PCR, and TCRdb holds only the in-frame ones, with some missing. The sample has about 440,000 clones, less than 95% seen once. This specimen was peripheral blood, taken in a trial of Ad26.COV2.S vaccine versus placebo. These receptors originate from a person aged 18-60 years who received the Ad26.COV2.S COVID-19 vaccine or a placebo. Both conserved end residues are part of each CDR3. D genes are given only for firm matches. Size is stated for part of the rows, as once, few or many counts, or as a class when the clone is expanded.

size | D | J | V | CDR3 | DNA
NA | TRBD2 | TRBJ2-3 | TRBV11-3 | CASSPNSGTSGTDTQYF | TGTGCCAGCAGCCCCAATAGCGGGACATCTGGGACAGATACGCAGTATTTT
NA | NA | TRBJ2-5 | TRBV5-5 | CASSRDPKETQYF | TGTGCCAGCAGCCGAGACCCGAAAGAGACCCAGTACTTC
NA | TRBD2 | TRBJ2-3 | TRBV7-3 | CASSLYGTGGVTDTQYF | TGTGCCAGCAGCTTATATGGAACGGGAGGAGTTACAGATACGCAGTATTTT
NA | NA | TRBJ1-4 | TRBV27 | CASSLDRSTNEKLFF | TGTGCCAGCAGTTTAGACAGATCAACTAATGAAAAACTGTTTTTT
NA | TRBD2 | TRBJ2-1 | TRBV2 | CASSPEGFLAGESGEQFF | TGTGCCAGCAGTCCAGAAGGATTTTTAGCGGGAGAGAGCGGTGAGCAGTTCTTC
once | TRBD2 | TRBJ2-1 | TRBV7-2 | CASSLAKTSFNEQFF | TGTGCCAGCAGCTTAGCCAAGACTAGCTTCAATGAGCAGTTCTTC
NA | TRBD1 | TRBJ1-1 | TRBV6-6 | CASSYGLTGRNTEAFF | TGTGCCAGCAGTTACGGGCTGACAGGGAGGAACACTGAAGCTTTCTTT
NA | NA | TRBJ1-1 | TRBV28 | CASSIRVRNTEAFF | TGTGCCAGCAGTATCAGGGTAAGGAACACTGAAGCTTTCTTT
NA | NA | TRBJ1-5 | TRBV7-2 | CASSLEGLGIQPQHF | TGTGCCAGCAGCTTAGAGGGGTTGGGGATTCAGCCCCAGCATTTT
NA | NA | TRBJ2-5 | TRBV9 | CASSVDLAVQETQYF | TGTGCCAGCAGCGTAGATCTGGCAGTACAAGAGACCCAGTACTTC
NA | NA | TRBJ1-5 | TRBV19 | CASSIRTTVFSNQPQHF | TGTGCCAGTAGTATCAGAACAACTGTATTCAGCAATCAGCCCCAGCATTTT
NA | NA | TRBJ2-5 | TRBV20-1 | CSAGETQYF | TGCAGTGCCGGGGAGACCCAGTACTTC
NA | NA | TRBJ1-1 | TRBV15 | CATSFRQDLGAFF | TGTGCCACCAGCTTTCGACAGGACTTAGGAGCTTTCTTT
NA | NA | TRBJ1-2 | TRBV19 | CASSSKYGSYGYTF | TGTGCCAGTAGTTCAAAATACGGAAGCTATGGCTACACCTTC
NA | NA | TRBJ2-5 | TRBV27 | CASSAYRAQETQYF | TGTGCCAGCAGTGCCTACAGGGCCCAAGAGACCCAGTACTTC
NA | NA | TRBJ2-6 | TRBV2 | CASTPGKAGANVLTF | TGTGCCAGCACCCCAGGGAAGGCTGGGGCCAACGTCCTGACTTTC
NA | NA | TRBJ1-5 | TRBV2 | CASTNRRDQPQHF | TGTGCCAGCACGAATAGGAGGGATCAGCCCCAGCATTTT
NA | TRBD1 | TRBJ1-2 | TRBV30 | CAWSVRGQPTGGYTF | TGTGCCTGGAGTGTCAGGGGACAGCCTACTGGTGGCTACACCTTC
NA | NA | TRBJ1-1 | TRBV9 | CASSVEGWNTEAFF | TGTGCCAGCAGCGTAGAGGGTTGGAACACTGAAGCTTTCTTT
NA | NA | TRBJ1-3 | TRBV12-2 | CASRLRTASGNTIYF | TGTGCAAGTCGCTTACGGACAGCCTCTGGAAACACCATATATTTT
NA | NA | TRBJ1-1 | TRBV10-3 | CAISPSTYEAFF | TGTGCCATCAGTCCAAGTACTTATGAAGCTTTCTTT